A single sample is the source of the 32 T cell receptor beta chains below, sequenced in a study of blood T cell repertoires in COVID-19. Using immunoSEQ multiplex PCR, the repertoire was profiled, and TCRdb retains in-frame clones only, with some absent. The sample consists of about 190,000 clones, roughly 80% of them appearing once. Sequenced sample: peripheral blood. The receptors derive from a man aged 55 to 70 with acute or convalescent COVID-19.

V and J are TRBV24-1 and TRBJ1-2, with D possibly being TRBD1 (6 bases). This CDR3 has 16 residues. Between the trimmed V and J ends, which lost 3 bases and 4 bases, there was a span of 17 bases. CDR1 is KGHDR and CDR2 is SFDVKD in the germline V gene. The CDR3 reads CATSDPRDTWGYGYTF. The CDR3 nucleotides read TGTGCCACCAGTGATCCCCGGGACACTTGGGGCTATGGCTACACCTTC.

This chain uses TRBV6-6 with TRBJ2-4; TRBD1 agrees at 11 bases. J lost 3 bases, V lost 6 bases, and 7 bases had no gene match. This CDR3 contains 16 residues. In germline, CDR1 is MNHNY, CDR2 SVGAGI (reference sequence). The CDR3: CASRGQGARSKNIQYF. The CDR3 coding sequence is TGTGCCAGCAGAGGACAGGGGGCGCGTAGCAAAAACATTCAGTACTTC.

The chain uses TRBV14 and TRBJ1-2; 8 bases match TRBD1. The CDR3 is 16 residues long. From germline, CDR1 is SGHDN and CDR2 FVKESK. Trimming at V came to 3 bases and at J to 5 bases, leaving 11 bases not matched to a gene. As DNA, the CDR3 is TGTGCCAGCAGCCATATGCAGGGGGCGGTCACTTATGGCTACACCTTC. As protein: CASSHMQGAVTYGYTF.

This chain connects TRBV9 to TRBJ1-4; the D is unclear. The CDR3 is 13 residues long. CDR1 and CDR2 (germline): SGDLS, YYNGEE. Trimming shortened V by 0 bases and J by 6 bases, and 6 bases separated the two germline ends. CDR3 sequence: CASSVGVHEKLFF. The CDR3 DNA follows: TGTGCCAGCAGCGTAGGAGTTCATGAAAAACTGTTTTTT.

This sequence joins TRBV18 and TRBJ1-3; 8 bases match TRBD1. Germline CDR1 is KGHSH and CDR2 is LQKENI. CDR3 size: 16 residues. Germline trimming cut 4 bases from V and 0 bases from J; bases unmatched to any gene: 5. The CDR3: CASSLSGQASGNTIYF. In DNA form, the CDR3 reads TGTGCCAGCTCACTTTCGGGACAGGCCTCTGGAAACACCATATATTTT.

This clone has a handful of counts. The chain links TRBV9 to TRBJ2-1, with 11 nucleotides matching TRBD2. The germline CDR1 and CDR2 sequences are SGDLS and YYNGEE. The CDR3 spans 15 residues. The trim removed 4 bases at V and 4 bases at J, leaving 4 bases unmatched. Here the CDR3 reads CASSTGTSGYNEQFF. The CDR3 DNA reads TGTGCCAGCAGCACCGGGACTAGCGGTTACAATGAGCAGTTCTTC. The whole variable domain, remainder taken from reference TRBV9 and TRBJ2-1, is DSGVTQTPKHLITATGQRVTLRCSPRSGDLSVYWYQQSLDQGLQFLIQYYNGEERAKGNILERFSAQQFPDLHSELNLSSLELGDSALYFCASSTGTSGYNEQFFGPGTRLTVL.

V usage is TRBV2 and J usage is TRBJ2-1; 12 bases map to TRBD1. The germline gives CDR1 SNHLY, CDR2 FYNNEI. The trim removed 11 bases at V and 9 bases at J, leaving 17 bases unmatched. The CDR3 extends over 16 amino acids. The CDR3 nucleotides read TGTGCCTCCCACCTAAACCCGGGACAGGGGGCGGGTGAGCAGTTCTTC. It specifies CASHLNPGQGAGEQFF. Full variable domain (rest looked up from reference TRBV2 and TRBJ2-1): EPEVTQTPSHQVTQMGQEVILRCVPISNHLYFYWYRQILGQKVEFLVSFYNNEISEKSEIFDDQFSVERPDGSNFTLKIRSTKLEDSAMYFCASHLNPGQGAGEQFFGPGTRLTVL.

The CDR3 region has the DNA TGTGCCAGCAGCTTAGAATTAGGGGGTTACACAGATACGCAGTATTTT. Its translation is CASSLELGGYTDTQYF. This rearrangement joins TRBV7-6 to TRBJ2-3; D may be TRBD1 (6 bases). V lost 1 base and J lost 2, with 13 bases in between. This CDR3 has 16 residues. CDR1 SGHVS and CDR2 FNYEAQ come from the germline V gene. The whole variable domain, filled in from reference TRBV7-6 and TRBJ2-3, reads GAGVSQSPRYKVTKRGQDVALRCDPISGHVSLYWYRQALGQGPEFLTYFNYEAQQDKSGLPNDRFSAERPEGSISTLTIQRTEQRDSAMYRCASSLELGGYTDTQYFGPGTRLTVL.

This clone was seen a handful of times. V gene TRBV19 combines with J gene TRBJ1-1; no clear D gene. Germline V gene lookup returns CDR1 LNHDA and CDR2 SQIVND (reference sequence). This CDR3 has 12 residues. Trimming stripped 7 bases from V and 7 bases from J, with 13 bases between. This CDR3 reads CASKIGANEAFF. CDR3 coding DNA: TGTGCCAGTAAAATAGGAGCGAATGAAGCTTTCTTT.

The genes are TRBV9 and TRBJ2-3, with a tentative D call TRBD1 (6 bases). V was clipped by 2 bases and J by 5 bases, with 18 bases between them. The CDR3 sequence is 16 residues long. Germline V lookup: CDR1 SGDLS, CDR2 YYNGEE. In nucleotides, the CDR3 is TGTGCCAGCAGCGTTTCGTGGCAGGGGATGAGAGATACGCAGTATTTT. Residues: CASSVSWQGMRDTQYF.

Here the CDR3 reads CASSFEALSDTEAFF. The CDR3 nucleotides read TGTGCCAGCAGTTTCGAGGCACTCAGCGACACTGAAGCTTTCTTT. The chain carries TRBV6-2 or TRBV6-3 and TRBJ1-1; D not certain. This CDR3 is 15 amino acids long. Germline CDR1 is MNHEY and CDR2 is SVGEGT. Trimming pared 4 bases from V and 3 bases from J, leaving 15 bases between.

This clone occurred once. The J gene is TRBJ2-2, the V gene TRBV6-5; 7 positions match TRBD2. V shed 5 bases and J 0 bases; nucleotides not matched to a gene: 3. The CDR3 has 15 residues. Germline CDR1 is MNHEY and CDR2 is SVGAGI. The CDR3 loop is CASSPGGTNTGELFF. The DNA for the CDR3 is TGTGCCAGCAGTCCCGGGGGGACGAACACCGGGGAGCTGTTTTTT.

The chain carries TRBV10-3 and TRBJ1-4; 8 bases are shared with TRBD1. The germline V gene encodes CDR1 ENHRY and CDR2 SYGVKD. V lost 4 bases, J lost 14 bases, and 15 bases stayed unmatched. This CDR3 has 15 amino acids. CDR3 nucleotide sequence: TGTGCCATCAGTGTTGGTGGGGCAGACAGGGGAGAGCTGTTTTTT. It encodes CAISVGGADRGELFF.

CDR3 amino acids: CASSLGGRGGAEDTQYF. The CDR3 DNA follows: TGTGCCAGCAGCTTAGGAGGACGCGGGGGGGCTGAAGATACGCAGTATTTT. The J gene is TRBJ2-3, the V gene TRBV7-9; 9 bases line up with TRBD2. Germline V lookup: CDR1 SEHNR, CDR2 FQNEAQ (reference sequence). Trimming at V came to 1 base and at J to 5 bases, leaving 10 bases not matched to a gene. This CDR3 is 17 amino acids long.

The rearrangement links TRBV19 to TRBJ2-1; 9 bases map to TRBD2. This CDR3 contains 15 residues. Losses at the gene ends were 3 bases for V and 10 bases for J; bases not matched to a gene: 10. The germline gives CDR1 LNHDA, CDR2 SQIVND (reference sequence). The CDR3, as DNA: TGTGCCAGTAGTATGGGGGGGGGACTAGCACAGGAGCAGTTCTTC. This codes for CASSMGGGLAQEQFF.

V usage is TRBV4-1 and J usage is TRBJ1-1, with TRBD1 identical over 8 bases. Germline values: CDR1 MGHRA, CDR2 YSYEKL. The V gene end was trimmed by 1 base and the J gene end by 1 base; junction bases not matched to a gene: 8. This CDR3 is built from 17 residues. CDR3 sequence (DNA): TGCGCCAGCAGCCAAGTCCGCAGGGGGCAGAAGAACACTGAAGCTTTCTTT. This codes for CASSQVRRGQKNTEAFF.

The V and J genes are TRBV6-5 and TRBJ1-1, with 7 bases identical to TRBD1. Unmatched junction bases numbered 7, after V lost 4 bases and J lost 2 bases. Germline CDR1 reads MNHEY; CDR2 reads SVGAGI. The CDR3 extends over 15 amino acids. The chain's CDR3 is CASSSTGSSNTEAFF. CDR3 nucleotides: TGTGCCAGCAGTTCGACAGGGAGTTCAAACACTGAAGCTTTCTTT.

This clone was counted between two and nine times. The chain carries TRBV30 and TRBJ1-4, with D hard to call. CDR1 and CDR2 (germline): GTSNPN, SVGIG (reference sequence). CDR3 length: 12 residues. V lost 0 bases to trimming and J lost 7 bases, with 6 bases between them. CDR3 DNA sequence: TGTGCCTGGAGTGTAGCACGTGAAAAACTGTTTTTT. Its protein is CAWSVAREKLFF.

The sample holds one count of this clone. J is TRBJ1-5 and V is TRBV30; possibly TRBD1 for D (5 bases). V lost 4 bases, J lost 0 bases, and 10 bases lay in between. The CDR3 length is 14 residues. Germline V gene data show CDR1 as GTSNPN and CDR2 as SVGIG (reference sequence). In nucleotides, the CDR3 is TGTGCCTGGAAAAAGGGGAATAGCAATCAGCCCCAGCATTTT. As protein: CAWKKGNSNQPQHF.

This clone was recorded a few times. This rearrangement joins TRBV19 to TRBJ1-1, with a weak D call TRBD1 (5 bases). CDR1 LNHDA and CDR2 SQIVND come from the germline V gene (reference sequence). CDR3 size: 14 residues. Trimming cost V 7 bases and J 5 bases, with 17 bases left between them. The CDR3 sequence: CASNSGWVRTEAFF. CDR3 bases: TGTGCCAGTAACTCAGGGTGGGTTCGAACTGAAGCTTTCTTT.

A few counts support this clone. The V call is TRBV11-3, the J call TRBJ2-1; 9 bases are shared with TRBD2. The CDR3 runs to 18 residues. V was clipped by 0 bases and J by 6 bases; unmatched bases: 12. Per the germline V gene, CDR1 is SGHNT and CDR2 is YENEEA. This CDR3 reads CASSLEGPAGGRGNEQFF. The CDR3 region has the DNA TGTGCCAGCAGCTTAGAGGGCCCAGCGGGAGGCCGGGGCAATGAGCAGTTCTTC.

The V call is TRBV30, the J call TRBJ2-4; 7 nucleotides match TRBD2. Germline CDR1 is GTSNPN and CDR2 is SVGIG (reference sequence). The V gene end was trimmed by 7 bases and the J gene end by 0 bases; junction bases not matched to a gene: 12. The CDR3 has 16 amino acids. This chain's CDR3 is CASGFPLASAKNIQYF. DNA of the CDR3: TGTGCCTCGGGATTCCCACTAGCGTCAGCCAAAAACATTCAGTACTTC.

V and J are TRBV25-1 and TRBJ1-4, with 10 bases lining up with TRBD1. The CDR3 is 18 residues long. The germline CDR1 and CDR2 sequences are MGHDK and SYGVNS. Unmatched junction bases numbered 10, after V lost 3 bases and J lost 3 bases. The DNA of the CDR3 is TGTGCCAGCAGTGATGCGACAGGGGGCGGGACGGCTAATGAAAAACTGTTTTTT. It yields the protein CASSDATGGGTANEKLFF.

This rearrangement joins TRBV5-1 to TRBJ2-3; 10 nucleotides match TRBD2. There are 16 residues in the CDR3. The trim removed 1 base at V and 5 bases at J, leaving 7 bases unmatched. From germline, CDR1 is SGHRS and CDR2 YFSETQ. CDR3 region: CASSLMLAGDVDTQYF. In DNA form, the CDR3 reads TGCGCCAGCAGCTTGATGCTAGCGGGAGATGTAGATACGCAGTATTTT.

This chain connects TRBV5-6 to TRBJ2-7; 12 bases are shared with TRBD2. The J segment lost 5 bases and the V segment lost 5 bases, leaving 8 bases of the junction unmatched. The CDR3 runs to 15 residues. Looked up from germline, CDR1 is SGHDT and CDR2 is YYEEEE. The CDR3 loop is CASSYTSGGIHEQYF. CDR3 nucleotide sequence: TGTGCCAGCAGTTATACTAGCGGGGGGATCCACGAGCAGTACTTC.

The table lists this clone with a few counts. J is TRBJ2-7 and V is TRBV19; TRBD2 might be the D (7 bases). The germline CDR1 and CDR2 sequences are LNHDA and SQIVND (reference sequence). CDR3 length: 14 residues. Between the trimmed V and J ends, which lost 3 bases and 2 bases, there was a span of 11 bases. CDR3 bases: TGTGCCAGTAGTATGGGGGCGGGGGCCTACGAGCAGTACTTC. This sequence encodes CASSMGAGAYEQYF.

A single count supports this clone. The chain has TRBV4-1 and TRBJ1-4; 8 bases fit TRBD1. This CDR3 comprises 14 residues. V dropped 6 bases and J dropped 3; count of bases not matched to a gene: 3. The germline CDR1 and CDR2 sequences are MGHRA and YSYEKL. This CDR3 reads CASSRTGSNEKLFF. For the CDR3, the DNA is TGCGCCAGCAGTCGGACAGGGTCTAATGAAAAACTGTTTTTT.

The chain links TRBV5-5 to TRBJ1-1; TRBD1 agrees at 7 bases. This CDR3 region has 15 residues. The germline CDR1 and CDR2 sequences are SGHKS and YYEKEE (reference sequence). The trim removed 4 bases at V and 0 bases at J, leaving 6 bases unmatched. The CDR3 sequence: CASSPDRVMNTEAFF. The DNA of the CDR3 is TGTGCCAGCAGCCCCGACAGGGTTATGAACACTGAAGCTTTCTTT.

The chain uses TRBV27 and TRBJ2-7, with 12 positions matching TRBD2. In germline, CDR1 is MNHEY, CDR2 SMNVEV (reference sequence). The CDR3 runs to 15 residues. J was trimmed by 2 bases and V by 5 bases; bases with no gene match: 4. DNA of the CDR3: TGTGCCAGCAGTCTCAGACTAGCGGGAGCCTACGAGCAGTACTTC. Protein product: CASSLRLAGAYEQYF.

V usage is TRBV19 and J usage is TRBJ2-1, with D possibly TRBD1 on 5 matching bases. This CDR3 contains 15 residues. Between the trimmed V and J ends, which lost 7 bases and 5 bases, there was a span of 18 bases. Germline V lookup: CDR1 LNHDA, CDR2 SQIVND (reference sequence). The CDR3 nucleotides are TGTGCCAGTACCAGAGACAGACGGATAGACAATGAGCAGTTCTTC. It encodes CASTRDRRIDNEQFF.

This clone was observed at least ten times. This chain joins TRBV27 and TRBJ2-7; D is perhaps TRBD2 (5 bases). The CDR3 is 14 amino acids. The ends were cut back, 2 bases at V and 3 bases at J, with 11 bases in the middle. The V gene's germline CDR1 is MNHEY and CDR2 SMNVEV (reference sequence). The CDR3: CASSLNGNGYEQYF. CDR3 sequence (DNA): TGTGCCAGCAGTTTAAACGGGAATGGCTACGAGCAGTACTTC.

The V and J genes are TRBV7-6 and TRBJ2-3; D gene uncertain. This CDR3 has 13 residues. The germline V gene has CDR1 SGHVS and CDR2 FNYEAQ. V lost 2 bases, J lost 6 bases, and 9 bases lay in between. CDR3 residues: CASSLRVLDTQYF. For the CDR3, the DNA is TGTGCCAGCAGCTTAAGAGTATTGGATACGCAGTATTTT.